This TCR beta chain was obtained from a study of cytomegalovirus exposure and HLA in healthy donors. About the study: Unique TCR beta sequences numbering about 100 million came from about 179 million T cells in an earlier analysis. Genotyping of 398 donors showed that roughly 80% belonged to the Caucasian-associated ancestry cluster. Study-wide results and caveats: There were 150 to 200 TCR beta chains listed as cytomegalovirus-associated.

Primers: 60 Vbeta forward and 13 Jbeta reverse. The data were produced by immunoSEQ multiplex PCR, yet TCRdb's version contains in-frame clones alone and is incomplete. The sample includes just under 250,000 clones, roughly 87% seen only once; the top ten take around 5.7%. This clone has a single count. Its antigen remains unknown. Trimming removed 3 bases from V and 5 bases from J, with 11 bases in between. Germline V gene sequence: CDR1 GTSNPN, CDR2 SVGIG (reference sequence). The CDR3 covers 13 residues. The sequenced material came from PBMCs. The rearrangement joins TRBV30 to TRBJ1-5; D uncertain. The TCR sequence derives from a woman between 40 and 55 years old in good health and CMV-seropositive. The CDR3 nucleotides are TGTGCCTGGAGCCCGGAGAGAGATCAGCCCCAGCATTTT. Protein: CAWSPERDQPQHF.